This is a list of T cell receptor beta chains from one sample in a study of radiation and T cells in renal cell carcinoma. Only in-frame clones appear in the TCRdb table, and some are missing; sequencing was by immunoSEQ multiplex PCR. The table lists some 100,000 clones, 80% to 90% of them singletons. This specimen consisted of blood, obtained from a patient whose treatment included radiotherapy and nephrectomy. The receptors derive from a man aged 55-75 years with renal cell carcinoma. CDR3s include the opening cysteine and the closing phenylalanine or tryptophan. The D gene is left open where the match is weak. Clone size is stated in some rows and not others, as once, few, many or a class when expanded.

. | TRBJ2-7 | TRBV15 | TRBD1 | TGTGCCACCAGCAGGTTCCCGGGACAGGGCCTTGGAGAGCAGTACTTC | CATSRFPGQGLGEQYF
. | TRBJ1-1 | TRBV29-1 | . | TGCAGCGTGACGGGCAGTGGTGAAGCTTTCTTT | CSVTGSGEAFF
. | TRBJ2-5 | TRBV16 | . | TGTGCCAGCAGCCAATCGCGGGGACAAGAGACCCAGTACTTC | CASSQSRGQETQYF
. | TRBJ2-1 | TRBV4-3 | TRBD2 | TGCGCCAGCAGCCTGGGGACTAGCGGATTAAATGAGCAGTTCTTC | CASSLGTSGLNEQFF
. | TRBJ1-5 | TRBV19 | . | TGTGCCAGTAGTATGTGGGCAGACTATAGCAATCAGCCCCAGCATTTT | CASSMWADYSNQPQHF
. | TRBJ2-7 | TRBV5-1 | TRBD2 | TGCGCCAGCAGCATAGGACTAGCCTACGAGCAGTACTTC | CASSIGLAYEQYF
. | TRBJ1-4 | TRBV4-3 | TRBD1 | TGCGCCAGCAGCCCTAACAGGGGGTATGAAAAACTGTTTTTT | CASSPNRGYEKLFF
. | TRBJ2-2 | TRBV4-3 | . | TGCGCCAGCAGCCAAGATCTTTTAGCCGGGGAGCTGTTTTTT | CASSQDLLAGELFF
once | TRBJ2-3 | TRBV11-2 | TRBD2 | TGTGCCAGCAGCCCCCTGAGGAGACTAGCGGGACGAAGTACAGATACGCAGTATTTT | CASSPLRRLAGRSTDTQYF
once | TRBJ1-6 | TRBV25-1 | . | TGTGCCAGCAGTGAAAACGGAGTCTTTAATTCACCCCTCCACTTT | CASSENGVFNSPLHF
once | TRBJ2-7 | TRBV29-1 | . | TGCAGCGTTGAAGCCCTAGGTGAGGAGTCCTACGAGCAGTACTTC | CSVEALGEESYEQYF
. | TRBJ1-5 | TRBV6-1 | . | TGTGCCAGCAGCCTCGAGATGCCCCAGCATTTT | CASSLEMPQHF
once | TRBJ1-4 | TRBV7-8 | . | TGTGCCAGTTCATACAGTCAGGCAACTAATGAAAAACTGTTTTTT | CASSYSQATNEKLFF
. | TRBJ2-2 | TRBV6-5 | TRBD2 | TGTGCCAGCAGTTATGTGACTAGCGGGAGCGGGGAGCTGTTTTTT | CASSYVTSGSGELFF
. | TRBJ2-5 | TRBV5-1 | . | TGCGCCAGTTCACAGGGCTTCCAAGAGACCCAGTACTTC | CASSQGFQETQYF
. | TRBJ2-3 | TRBV29-1 | . | TGCAGCGTTGTCTCCGGGGGAGGAGATACGCAGTATTTT | CSVVSGGGDTQYF
. | TRBJ2-5 | TRBV15 | . | TGTGCCACCAGCAGAGATTCCTTGGTGGGTCAAGAGACCCAGTACTTC | CATSRDSLVGQETQYF
. | TRBJ2-3 | TRBV6-6 | . | TGTGCCAGCATGCAAGGGACGCAGTATTTT | CASMQGTQYF
. | TRBJ2-7 | TRBV15 | . | TGTGCCACCAGCAGGGCCTCCACGGGCAGGGCATTCAGCTACGAGCAGTACTTC | CATSRASTGRAFSYEQYF
. | TRBJ2-2 | TRBV19 | . | TGTGCCACCTCCGCTGAAGGGTTCGGGGAGCTGTTTTTT | CATSAEGFGELFF
once | TRBJ1-1 | TRBV6-1 | . | TGTGCCAGCAGTGACCGGCGAAGGACTGAAGCTTTCTTT | CASSDRRRTEAFF
few | TRBJ2-5 | TRBV5-1 | TRBD2 | TGCGCCAGCAGCTTCAGTCAGGGAGGGGTTGGGACCCAGTACTTC | CASSFSQGGVGTQYF
few | TRBJ1-4 | TRBV19 | TRBD1 | TGTGCCAGTAGGTTAAGGGGGCGAGAAAAACTGTTTTTT | CASRLRGREKLFF
. | TRBJ2-3 | TRBV4-3 | . | TGCGCCAGCAGCCAAGATGTGGGGGGCCGGGATACGCAGTATTTT | CASSQDVGGRDTQYF
. | TRBJ2-1 | TRBV28 | . | TGTGCCAGCAGTCAGGGGACTGGCTCCTACAATGAGCAGTTCTTC | CASSQGTGSYNEQFF
. | TRBJ1-2 | TRBV28 | . | TGTGCCAGCAGTTTATGGGGGTCGAGGACAGAGAATGGCTACACCTTC | CASSLWGSRTENGYTF
. | TRBJ2-3 | TRBV5-4 | . | TGTGCCAGCAGCTTGCTGGGAGATCTCACAGATACGCAGTATTTT | CASSLLGDLTDTQYF
. | TRBJ1-5 | TRBV6-5 | . | TGTGCCAGCAGTTACGCTTCAGGGGTCCATCAGCCCCAGCATTTT | CASSYASGVHQPQHF
. | TRBJ1-1 | TRBV19 | . | TGTGCCAGTAGTATAGCGGGTGGAGTAGCTTTCTTT | CASSIAGGVAFF
once | TRBJ2-1 | TRBV7-9 | . | TGTGCCAGCGGGGTGAGCGGAGCTTCTTACTCCTACTACAATGAGCAGTTCTTC | CASGVSGASYSYYNEQFF
. | TRBJ2-1 | TRBV7-6 | . | TGTGCCAGCAGCTTGTCCATCAATGAGCAGTTCTTC | CASSLSINEQFF
. | TRBJ2-3 | TRBV7-2 | . | TGTGCCAGCAGCTTAAAAGCCAGCGCCGGAGATACGCAGTATTTT | CASSLKASAGDTQYF
. | TRBJ2-7 | TRBV19 | TRBD2 | TGTGCCAGTAGTATAGGGACTAGCGGGAGGTACGAGCAGTACTTC | CASSIGTSGRYEQYF
once | TRBJ2-3 | TRBV9 | TRBD1 | TGTGCCAGCAGCACACCCGGGACAGGGAAAACGGCGGCAGATACGCAGTATTTT | CASSTPGTGKTAADTQYF
. | TRBJ2-2 | TRBV27 | . | TGTGCCAGCAGTTTAGATGGCCCCACCGGGGAGCTGTTTTTT | CASSLDGPTGELFF
. | TRBJ2-7 | TRBV28 | . | TGTGCCAGCTTGACAGTTCCCTACGAGCAGTACTTC | CASLTVPYEQYF
. | TRBJ2-7 | TRBV10-1 | . | TGCGCCAGCAGTGAGGGGCAGGGAGGACCCTACTACGAGCAGTACTTC | CASSEGQGGPYYEQYF
. | TRBJ2-7 | TRBV10-2 | TRBD2 | TGCGCCAGCAGCCTCCGGACTAGCGACTCCTACGAGCAGTACTTC | CASSLRTSDSYEQYF
. | TRBJ2-3 | TRBV7-9 | TRBD2 | TGTGCCAGCAGCTTATGGACTAGCGACGTTTTTGGAGATACGCAGTATTTT | CASSLWTSDVFGDTQYF
. | TRBJ2-2 | TRBV18 | . | TGTGCCAGCTCACCCACAGCGGTCTACCCCCCCACCGGGGAGCTGTTTTTT | CASSPTAVYPPTGELFF
. | TRBJ2-3 | TRBV30 | . | TGTGCCTATCTTGGGACTAGCACAGATACGCAGTATTTT | CAYLGTSTDTQYF
. | TRBJ2-1 | TRBV7-2 | TRBD2 | TGTGCCAGCAGTCCCGGAGCGGGAGCTTCCTACAATGAGCAGTTCTTC | CASSPGAGASYNEQFF
. | TRBJ1-4 | TRBV7-6 | . | TGTGCCAGCAGCTTACGGCCCCCCTTGAGTTTCGGAACTAATGAAAAACTGTTTTTT | CASSLRPPLSFGTNEKLFF
few | TRBJ1-1 | TRBV28 | . | TGTGCCAGCAGACCGCTAAGAACTGAAGCTTTCTTT | CASRPLRTEAFF
once | TRBJ2-7 | TRBV5-1 | TRBD2 | TGCGCCAGCAGCTTGGCGGCTAGCGGGCCCTACGGGCAGTACTTC | CASSLAASGPYGQYF
. | TRBJ2-1 | TRBV7-2 | . | TGTGCCAGCAGCTTAGCCCCCACAACCTACAATGAGCAGTTCTTC | CASSLAPTTYNEQFF
. | TRBJ1-1 | TRBV20-1 | . | TGCAGTGCTAGCGGGCCGGGTGAAGCTTTCTTT | CSASGPGEAFF
. | TRBJ2-5 | TRBV5-1 | . | TGCGCCAGCAGCTTGGGAAGCCACCAAGAGACCCAGTACTTC | CASSLGSHQETQYF
few | TRBJ1-3 | TRBV19 | TRBD1 | TGTGCCAGTAGTACTAAGGACAGGATCTCTGGAAACACCATATATTTT | CASSTKDRISGNTIYF
. | TRBJ2-1 | TRBV6-5 | TRBD1 | TGTGCCAGCAGTTACGGGACAGGAAATGAGCAGTTCTTC | CASSYGTGNEQFF
. | TRBJ1-1 | TRBV19 | . | TGTGCCAGTAGTAACCCAGGGGTGAACACTGAAGCTTTCTTT | CASSNPGVNTEAFF
. | TRBJ2-1 | TRBV6-1 | . | TGTGCCAGCAGTCTTAGGGGCCTCTACAATGAGCAGTTCTTC | CASSLRGLYNEQFF
. | TRBJ1-1 | TRBV21-1 | . | TGTGCCAGCAGCAACCCCCGGGACAGGGTGTCAGGGGGGACTGAAGCTTTCTTT | CASSNPRDRVSGGTEAFF